This paragraph reports one T cell receptor (beta chain). Its antigen remains unknown. An immunoSEQ assay, version v3.0, was performed at survey level. This table comes from immunoSEQ multiplex PCR, and its TCRdb copy is limited to in-frame clones, with some not included. Among approximately 24,000 clones listed, 79% were seen once. This sample was included in a study of long-term antiretroviral therapy in people with HIV. Each HIV-infected participant was given treatment in the United States. V shed 2 bases and J 7 bases; nucleotides not matched to a gene: 10. The germline V gene has CDR1 SNHLY and CDR2 FYNNEI. The CDR3 is made up of 15 amino acids. Study-wide findings and caveats: Those clones which expanded before ART made up the dominant part of the repertoire at all time points.

The sample consisted of unsorted PBMCs, taken 2.1 years after starting antiretroviral therapy. This clonotype was obtained from a man younger than 45 with HIV. The rearrangement joins TRBV2 to TRBJ1-2, with 7 bases that match TRBD1. CDR3 nucleotide sequence: TGTGCCAGCAGTGAATATAGGGGGACAGCGGCTGGCTACACCTTC. As protein: CASSEYRGTAAGYTF.